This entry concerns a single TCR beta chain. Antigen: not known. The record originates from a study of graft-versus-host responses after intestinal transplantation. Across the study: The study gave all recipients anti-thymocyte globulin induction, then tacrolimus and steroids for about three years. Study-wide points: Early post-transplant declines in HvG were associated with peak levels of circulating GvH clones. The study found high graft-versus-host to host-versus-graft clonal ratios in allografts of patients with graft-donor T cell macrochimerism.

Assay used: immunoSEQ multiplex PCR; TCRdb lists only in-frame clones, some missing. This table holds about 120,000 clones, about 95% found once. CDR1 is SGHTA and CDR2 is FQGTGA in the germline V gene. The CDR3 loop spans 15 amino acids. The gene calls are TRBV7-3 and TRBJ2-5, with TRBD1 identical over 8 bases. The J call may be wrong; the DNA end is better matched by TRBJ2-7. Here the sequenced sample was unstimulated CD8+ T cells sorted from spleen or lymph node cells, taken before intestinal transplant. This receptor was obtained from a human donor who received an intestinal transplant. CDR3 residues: CASSPGQGAFYEQYF. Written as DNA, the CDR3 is TGTGCCAGCAGCCCCGGGCAGGGGGCCTTCTACGAGCAGTACTTC.